This T cell receptor (beta chain) derives from a study of T cells after yellow fever vaccination. The wider study: Those fractions that held only low numbers of cells were prepared using the SMART-Seq v4 Ultra Low Input RNA kit.

J lost 10 bases, V lost 4 bases, and 13 bases had no gene match. The germline CDR1 and CDR2 sequences are LGHNA and YSLEER. The CDR3 loop spans 16 amino acids. Ten or more counts support this clonotype. What it binds is not known. Synthesis of TCR cDNA relied on 5'RACE template switching, which attached a universal primer site and UMIs. TCRdb re-called the 5' RACE reads through MiXCR, storing one row per CDR3 protein. The sample contains 250,000 or so distinct CDR3 sequences, 3.6% of which appear only once. The study's findings and limits: Some clonotypes were seen in both the CD4 and the CD8 compartments. These made up a small share and likely arose from convergent recombination.

The origin of this receptor is a man younger than 30 who received the YFV17D yellow fever vaccine. The sample consisted of PBMCs, taken 15 days after the yellow fever booster vaccination. The chain links TRBV4-3 to TRBJ1-6; 7 bases are shared with TRBD1. The CDR3 is CASSRKTGDWGSPLHF. The CDR3 nucleotides are TGCGCCAGCAGCCGAAAAACAGGGGACTGGGGATCACCCCTCCACTTT.